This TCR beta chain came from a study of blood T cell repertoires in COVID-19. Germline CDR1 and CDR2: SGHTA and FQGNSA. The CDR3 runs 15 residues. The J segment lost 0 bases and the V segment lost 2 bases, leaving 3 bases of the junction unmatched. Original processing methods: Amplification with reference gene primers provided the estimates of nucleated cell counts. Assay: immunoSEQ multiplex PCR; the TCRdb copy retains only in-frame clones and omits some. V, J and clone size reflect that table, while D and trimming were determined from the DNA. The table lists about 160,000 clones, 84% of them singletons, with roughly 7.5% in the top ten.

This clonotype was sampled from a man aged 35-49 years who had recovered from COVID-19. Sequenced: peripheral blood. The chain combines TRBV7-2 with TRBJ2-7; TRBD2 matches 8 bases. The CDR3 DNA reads TGTGCCAGCAGCTTAAGCGGGGGCTACTCCTACGAGCAGTACTTC. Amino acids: CASSLSGGYSYEQYF.